This entry features one T cell receptor beta chain sequence. No antigen is known for it. Per-nucleotide qualities are absent, and no much larger clonotype sits a single base away. The sample is drawn from a study of radiotherapy plus CTLA-4 blockade in lung cancer (dated by TCRdb to 2016 to 2019). Study-wide context: Objective responses occurred in about 19% of enrolled patients, and 31% achieved disease control.

Focal radiation therapy combined with CTLA-4 blockade (ipilimumab) was tested in patients with chemo-refractory metastatic non-small-cell lung cancer. The germline V gene provides CDR1 SGHNT and CDR2 YENEEA. From the cysteine up to the phenylalanine, the CDR3 has a length of 16 residues. The kept DNA is CDR3 alone, 48 bases in frame from the first base. Relative to germline, V is missing 0 bases and J is missing 3 bases, with 5 bases of the junction outside any gene match. Library prep was done by the immunoSEQ multiplex PCR assay. The table was pulled from immuneACCESS by TCRdb, which kept in-frame rearrangements only. Such tables lose some clones; where checked, under half of the loss comes from unresolved V genes, and the rest has no known cause. Counted in this sample were around 82,000 clones; around 87% of them appeared once. The ten most abundant clones make up around 15% of the sample. Results and caveats for the whole study, not just this receptor: After treatment with radiotherapy and ipilimumab, TCR clones that came from tumors expanded in the peripheral blood. The strongest predictors of response, as reported, were early dynamic changes in blood T cell clones along with a rise in serum interferon-beta after radiation.

Sequencing used peripheral blood, obtained from a patient treated with radiotherapy plus ipilimumab. The receptor's source is a human donor with non-small cell lung cancer that progressed on radiotherapy plus ipilimumab. The rearrangement joined TRBV11-3 to TRBJ2-7; 10 middle bases align to TRBD2. DNA sequence: TGTGCCAGCAGCTTAGATGTACTAGCGGGGTACTACGAGCAGTACTTC. It specifies CASSLDVLAGYYEQYF.